One sample yielded the 7 T cell receptor beta chains listed below, sequenced in a study of T cells in Graves' hyperthyroidism and ophthalmopathy. TCR beta CDR3 region amplification was performed from RNA transcripts. The TCR CDR3 was amplified in a first-round RT-PCR using the HTBI primer set. Using its own MiXCR run on the multiplex PCR reads, TCRdb lists one record per CDR3 protein. The sample consists of about 99,000 distinct CDR3 sequences, about half of them appearing once. Sequencing input: blood. All receptors come from a middle-aged man with Graves' hyperthyroidism.

Concerning this clonotype: A read error may explain this, as a much larger clone is one base away. J is TRBJ2-1 and V is TRBV4-3; no definite D call. V lost 3 bases to trimming and J lost 10 bases, with 16 bases between them. Germline lookup yields CDR1 LGHNA and CDR2 YSLEER. The CDR3 sequence is 14 residues long. CDR3: CASSHDLGVIEQFF. The CDR3 bases are TGCGCCAGCAGCCATGATCTTGGAGTGATAGAGCAGTTCTTC.

This clonotype was detected many times. The rearrangement links TRBV19 to TRBJ1-1; TRBD1 is a possible D gene (6 bases). V lost 3 bases to trimming and J lost 0 bases, with 8 bases between them. The germline gives CDR1 LNHDA, CDR2 SQIVND (reference sequence). The CDR3 runs 14 residues. The CDR3, as DNA: TGTGCCAGTAGTATGGGACACCTGAACACTGAAGCTTTCTTT. It codes for CASSMGHLNTEAFF.

This clonotype has a count of ten or more. The chain has TRBV12-3 or TRBV12-4 and TRBJ2-5; D not certain. This CDR3 region has 11 residues. V shed 5 bases and J shed 5 bases, with 6 bases lying between them. CDR3: CASSKVETQYF. DNA for the CDR3: TGTGCCAGCAGTAAGGTTGAGACCCAGTACTTC.

This clonotype occurred many times. The chain joins TRBV29-1 to TRBJ1-1; D might be TRBD1 (5 bases). V was pared by 0 bases and J by 7 bases, with 15 bases between. This CDR3 spans 14 amino acids. The germline gives CDR1 SQVTM, CDR2 ANQGSEA. CDR3 nucleotide sequence: TGCAGCGTTGAAGAAGAGGGGTGGTTTGGTGAAGCTTTCTTT. It encodes CSVEEEGWFGEAFF.

The sample holds one count of this clonotype. The chain uses TRBV11-1 and TRBJ2-5; maybe TRBD1 (6 bases). CDR1 is SGHAT, CDR2 FQDESV, per germline (reference sequence). With 8 bases removed from V and 9 bases from J, the gap between germline ends came to 19 bases. The CDR3 spans 13 residues. CDR3 DNA sequence: TGTGCCAGCGCAGGGACAAGCAATCAGCCCCAGTACTTC. Protein sequence: CASAGTSNQPQYF.

This rearrangement joins TRBV15 to TRBJ2-3, with 11 nucleotides matching TRBD2. V lost 3 bases, J lost 4 bases, and 12 bases stayed unmatched. Germline CDR1 reads LNHNV; CDR2 reads YYDKDF (reference sequence). The CDR3 consists of 18 residues. This chain's CDR3 is CATSSRYTSGSRADTQYF. In DNA form, the CDR3 reads TGTGCCACCAGCAGTCGATACACTAGCGGGAGTCGGGCAGATACGCAGTATTTT.

The CDR3 region is CASSPEGHKNTEAFF. Written as DNA, the CDR3 is TGTGCCAGCTCCCCGGAGGGGCACAAGAACACTGAAGCTTTCTTT. The V gene is TRBV18, the J gene TRBJ1-1; maybe TRBD1 (5 bases). The CDR3 has 15 amino acids. Germline V CDR1 and CDR2: KGHSH, LQKENI. V dropped 6 bases and J dropped 1 base, with 15 bases sitting between them. The whole variable domain, remainder taken from reference TRBV18 and TRBJ1-1, is NAGVMQNPRHLVRRRGQEARLRCSPMKGHSHVYWYRQLPEEGLKFMVYLQKENIIDESGMPKERFSAEFPKEGPSILRIQQVVRGDSAAYFCASSPEGHKNTEAFFGQGTRLTVV.